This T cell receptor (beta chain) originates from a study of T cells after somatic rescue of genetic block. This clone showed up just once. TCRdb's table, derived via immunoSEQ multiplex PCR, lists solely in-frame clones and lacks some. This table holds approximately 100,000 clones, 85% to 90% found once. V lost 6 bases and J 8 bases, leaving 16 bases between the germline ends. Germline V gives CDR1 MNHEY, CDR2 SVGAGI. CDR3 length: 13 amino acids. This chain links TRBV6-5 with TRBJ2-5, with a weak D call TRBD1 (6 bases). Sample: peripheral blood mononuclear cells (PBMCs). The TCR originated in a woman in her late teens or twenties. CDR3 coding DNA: TGTGCCAGCAGAAGGACAGTTAGAGAAACCCAGTACTTC. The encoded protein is CASRRTVRETQYF.